This T cell receptor (beta chain) was sequenced in a study of lymphopenia after photon versus proton radiotherapy (dated by TCRdb to the late 2010s). Broadly, across the study: Photon and proton radiation therapy were compared by the study for their immunological effects in patients with gastrointestinal tumors who developed high-grade lymphopenia. The cohort comprised roughly 20 patients with gastrointestinal tumors who received either photon or proton therapy and then developed lymphopenia. The study was designed to characterize how the impact on the immune system differs between the two radiation modalities.

Beyond this particular receptor, the publication reports: After the lymphocyte count nadir, oligoclonal expansion, especially of CD8+ Temra cells, was observed in photon-treated repertoires, and the drop in diversity was driven by this expansion. The authors looked at the survival association only in patients who died, and they framed better survival with proton therapy as a possibility rather than a demonstrated result. During treatment, patients who received proton therapy stayed relatively stable, whereas patients who received photon therapy lost naive T cells and TCR diversity and gained effector/memory populations. Across the cohort, among patients who died, a greater drop in TCR diversity after the nadir was inversely correlated with overall survival time.

Libraries were built with the immunoSEQ multiplex PCR assay. Deep sequencing of rearranged TCR beta loci, alongside multiparametric flow cytometry, was used to profile T cell repertoires. Entries here come from immuneACCESS through TCRdb and include only in-frame sequences with V and J called. Some clones fail to appear in such tables; in the studies checked, an unresolved V gene covers under half of the shortfall, and the cause of the remainder is unknown. Across this sample there are 65,000 or so clones, with roughly 87% seen only once. The ten top clones hold around 13% of the sample. CDR1 ENHRY and CDR2 SYGVKD were looked up in the germline V gene. The CDR3, cysteine through phenylalanine, is 14 amino acids long. Only the CDR3 part of the read is kept: 42 bases, read in frame from the first base. The V end loses 2 bases and the J end loses 4 bases, and a stretch of 8 bases separates them. This clone was recorded once. There is no known antigen for this receptor. Within one base of it there is no much larger clone, and no base qualities were kept.

The source material was peripheral blood, sampled from a patient treated with proton-based radiotherapy. The sequence came from a man at least 80 years old with esophageal cancer. Recombination joined TRBV10-3 with TRBJ1-4; no D segment can be confidently identified. The DNA sequence reads TGTGCCATCAGTGAGCAATTTAGTAATGAAAAACTGTTTTTT. This gives the protein CAISEQFSNEKLFF.